A selection of T cell receptor beta chains follows, all from one sample in a study of T cell changes during pregnancy in multiple sclerosis. Only in-frame clones appear in the TCRdb table, and some are missing; sequencing was by immunoSEQ multiplex PCR. The table has roughly 49,000 clones, over 90% seen once. Sequencing was performed on CD4+ T cells from peripheral blood mononuclear cells, taken in the second trimester of pregnancy. The receptors here all came from a female donor with multiple sclerosis, enrolled in a pregnancy study. CDR3s include the opening cysteine and the closing phenylalanine or tryptophan. D genes are given only for firm matches.

v_call	j_call	d_call	cdr3_nt	cdr3_aa
TRBV6-5	TRBJ1-2	TRBD1	TGTGCCAGCAGTTATCACGACAGGGACTATGGCTACACCTTC	CASSYHDRDYGYTF
TRBV12-2	TRBJ1-2	-	TGTGCAAGTCGCTTAATGGGGCTAGGGCTCTATGGCTACACCTTC	CASRLMGLGLYGYTF
TRBV5-6	TRBJ1-5	TRBD1	TGTGCCAGCAGCTCCTTAACAGGGGGAAATCAGCCCCAGCATTTT	CASSSLTGGNQPQHF
TRBV2	TRBJ2-1	TRBD2	TGTGCCAGCAGAGAGACTAGCGGGAGTGCTTATGAGCAGTTCTTC	CASRETSGSAYEQFF
TRBV18	TRBJ1-2	-	TGTGCCAGCTCACCTCTAGTCGGGACTAATACTAACTATGGCTACACCTTC	CASSPLVGTNTNYGYTF
TRBV19	TRBJ1-5	TRBD1	TGTGCCAGTAGCGGGACAGGTAATCAGCCCCAGCATTTT	CASSGTGNQPQHF
TRBV4-1	TRBJ1-2	-	TGCGCCAGCAGCCAAGACGTTCGGGTGGGTTATGGCTACACCTTC	CASSQDVRVGYGYTF
TRBV14	TRBJ2-5	TRBD1	TGTGCCAGCAGCCCCGGGACAGGGGTTGGGACCCAGTACTTC	CASSPGTGVGTQYF
TRBV2	TRBJ2-7	-	TGTGCCAGCAGGGGCGATTACTACGAGCAGTACTTC	CASRGDYYEQYF
TRBV2	TRBJ2-1	TRBD2	TGTGCCAGTATTACTAGCGGTCCTTACAATGAGCAGTTCTTC	CASITSGPYNEQFF
TRBV9	TRBJ1-6	-	TGTGCCAGCAGCGTAGCTTCGGACACCCATTCACCCCTCCACTTT	CASSVASDTHSPLHF